This paragraph covers one TCR beta chain sequence. Its antigen remains unidentified. The same CDR3 arises from other DNA sequences in this sample as well. The record originates from a study of shared clonotypes between healthy human individuals. About the research overall: Donor composition was a couple of women and a few men, aged 18 to 49.

As processed by the authors: Filtering differed, since immunoSEQ gave only junction sequences and no quality scores. Repertoires were generated with immunoSEQ multiplex PCR, while TCRdb's copy carries only in-frame clones and drops some. For V, J and clone size, that table is used; D and trimming come from the DNA. The sample includes some 2,000,000 clones, approximately 94% seen only once; the top ten take more than 0.95%. Study conclusions and caveats: Naive CD4 clonotype sharing across several donors was around 5.5%. As a rule, naive subsets had a larger estimated richness than memory subsets.

Naive-designated CD8 cells lacked CD45RO, were positively enriched for CCR7, and omitted terminally differentiated effector memory CD45RA+ cells. Germline V gives CDR1 MNHNS, CDR2 SASEGT. This CDR3 comprises 13 residues. V shed 4 bases and J shed 2 bases, with 9 bases lying between them. This TCR was sampled from a man between 18 and 29 years old in good health. Sequenced sample: naive CD8+ T cells sorted from blood. The chain joins TRBV6-1 to TRBJ2-7; weak D call: TRBD1 (6 bases). Here the CDR3 reads CASSVRGTYEQYF. CDR3 in DNA: TGTGCCAGCAGTGTCAGGGGTACCTACGAGCAGTACTTC.